The next 18 T cell receptor beta chains were all read from a single sample in a study of human T cells and chemical hapten exposure. As for time point: pre-sensitization, week 0. As for treatment: therapeutic diphenylcyclopropenone sensitization with weekly scalp DPC. From the RACE reads, TCRdb called clonotypes with MiXCR, one entry per CDR3 protein. The sample consists of about 51,000 distinct CDR3 sequences, 9.4% of them appearing once. This specimen consisted of whole blood, obtained in connection with sensitization to the hapten diphenylcyclopropenone (DPC). Source of these receptors: a woman between 40 and 55 years old with alopecia areata. Some clones in this sample may be carry-over from other donors' samples.

The CDR3 protein is CASSEPTSAGRGETQYF. CDR3 nucleotide sequence: TGTGCCAGCAGCGAACCCACTAGCGCGGGAAGGGGAGAGACCCAGTACTTC. The chain couples TRBV3-1 to TRBJ2-5, with 7 nucleotides matching TRBD2. This CDR3 comprises 17 residues. The V segment lost 5 bases and the J segment 4 bases; nucleotides outside the gene matches: 16. The germline CDR1 and CDR2 sequences are LGHDT and YNNKEL (reference sequence).

This clonotype was detected ten times or more. The V call is TRBV5-1, the J call TRBJ2-1; D perhaps matches TRBD2 (6 bases). V was pared by 0 bases and J by 0 bases, with 10 bases between. The germline V gene encodes CDR1 SGHRS and CDR2 YFSETQ. The CDR3 spans 16 residues. The CDR3 protein is CASSLGRAGSYNEQFF. The CDR3 DNA sequence: TGCGCCAGCAGCTTGGGGAGGGCGGGCTCCTACAATGAGCAGTTCTTC.

This clonotype was counted a few times. The chain recombines TRBV2 with TRBJ2-1, with 8 bases identical to TRBD2. V trimming: 6 bases; J trimming: 7 bases; junction bases outside the gene matches: 8. The CDR3 is 14 residues long. Germline CDR1 and CDR2: SNHLY and FYNNEI. As DNA, the CDR3 is TGTGCCAGCAGGGATAGCGGGGTGTGGAATGAGCAGTTCTTC. As protein: CASRDSGVWNEQFF.

The sample holds many counts of this clonotype. V is TRBV19 and J is TRBJ2-5, with 9 bases that match TRBD1. CDR3 length: 16 amino acids. Trimming removed 6 bases from V and 0 bases from J; junction bases left unmatched: 8. Germline V gene sequence: CDR1 LNHDA, CDR2 SQIVND (reference sequence). The CDR3 DNA is TGTGCCAGTAGATCAGGAGGACAGGGGTACCAAGAGACCCAGTACTTC. Encoded protein: CASRSGGQGYQETQYF.

Many counts were recorded for this clonotype. This sequence joins TRBV5-1 and TRBJ2-5, with 8 nucleotides matching TRBD2. Looked up from germline, CDR1 is SGHRS and CDR2 is YFSETQ. The J segment lost 7 bases and the V segment lost 1 base, leaving 6 bases of the junction unmatched. The CDR3 consists of 14 residues. CDR3 protein: CASSLSAGARTQYF. DNA of the CDR3: TGCGCCAGCAGCTTGTCAGCGGGGGCTCGGACCCAGTACTTC.

The chain recombines TRBV4-1 with TRBJ1-6; D unclear. The V gene lost 4 bases and the J gene lost 0 bases, with 13 bases spanning the gap. CDR3 length: 17 residues. The V gene's germline CDR1 is MGHRA and CDR2 YSYEKL. The CDR3 region is CASSPGVWSSYNSPLHF. The CDR3 nucleotides are TGCGCCAGCAGCCCAGGCGTCTGGAGCTCCTATAATTCACCCCTCCACTTT.

This sequence joins TRBV6-1 and TRBJ2-7; no reliable D call. V was pared by 2 bases and J by 3 bases, with 8 bases between. The CDR3 runs 13 residues. Germline CDR1 MNHNS, CDR2 SASEGT. CDR3 DNA: TGTGCCAGCAGTGAAAGGCCAGTCTACGAGCAGTACTTC. Protein sequence: CASSERPVYEQYF.

Ten or more counts support this clonotype. This rearrangement joins TRBV6-2 or TRBV6-3 to TRBJ1-1, with 9 nucleotides matching TRBD1. After removal of 4 bases from V and 8 bases from J, the junction contained 14 bases not matched to a gene. CDR1 and CDR2 from the germline V gene are MNHEY and SVGEGT. The CDR3 has 16 amino acids. DNA of the CDR3: TGTGCCAGCAGTTTCGGGACAGGGAGAATGGAGTGGGAAGCTTTCTTT. As protein: CASSFGTGRMEWEAFF.

There are many counts of this clonotype. The chain joins TRBV5-5 to TRBJ1-4; no reliable D call. Trimming cost V 0 bases and J 4 bases, with 16 bases left between them. This CDR3 has 17 residues. Germline assignment: CDR1 SGHKS and CDR2 YYEKEE (reference sequence). CDR3 residues: CASSLGGPQAINEKLFF. The CDR3 DNA reads TGTGCCAGCAGCTTGGGAGGGCCGCAGGCGATTAATGAAAAACTGTTTTTT. The variable domain in full, completed from reference TRBV5-5 and TRBJ1-4, reads DAGVTQSPTHLIKTRGQQVTLRCSPISGHKSVSWYQQVLGQGPQFIFQYYEKEERGRGNFPDRFSARQFPNYSSELNVNALLLGDSALYLCASSLGGPQAINEKLFFGSGTQLSVL.

This clonotype has ten or more counts. This sequence joins TRBV10-3 and TRBJ2-3; 7 bases are shared with TRBD1. The length of the CDR3 is 16 residues. After removal of 6 bases from V and 1 base from J, the junction contained 10 bases not matched to a gene. Germline V gene sequence: CDR1 ENHRY, CDR2 SYGVKD. The CDR3, as DNA: TGTGCCATCAGAACGAAAGGGGGCGCCGGCACAGATACGCAGTATTTT. It yields the protein CAIRTKGGAGTDTQYF.

There are many counts of this clonotype. V usage is TRBV3-1 and J usage is TRBJ2-3; TRBD2 matches 10 bases. This CDR3 is 17 amino acids long. The V gene end was trimmed by 0 bases and the J gene end by 6 bases; junction bases not matched to a gene: 9. Germline V gene data show CDR1 as LGHDT and CDR2 as YNNKEL (reference sequence). CDR3 coding DNA: TGTGCCAGCAGCCAAGAACGGCTAGCGGGGGCCGTTGATACGCAGTATTTT. It codes for CASSQERLAGAVDTQYF.

This clonotype was recorded many times. V and J are TRBV6-2 or TRBV6-3 and TRBJ1-6; TRBD1 matches 7 bases. Looked up from germline, CDR1 is MNHEY and CDR2 is SVGEGT. Germline trimming cut 8 bases from V and 3 bases from J; bases unmatched to any gene: 10. The CDR3 length is 16 residues. In DNA form, the CDR3 reads TGTGCCAGCCGGGGATTCCGGGACAGCTATAATTCACCCCTCCACTTT. Its translation: CASRGFRDSYNSPLHF.

The V call is TRBV7-8, the J call TRBJ2-7; the match to TRBD1 covers 8 bases. The CDR3 is 17 amino acids. Trimming took 5 bases from V and 1 from J; bases not matched to a gene: 13. Germline CDR1 reads SGHVS; CDR2 reads FQNEAQ. DNA of the CDR3: TGTGCCAGCAGCCCGAAAGCAGCAGGGGGCGAGTCCTACGAGCAGTACTTC. It codes for CASSPKAAGGESYEQYF.

The rearrangement uses TRBV12-5 and TRBJ2-1, with D possibly being TRBD2 (5 bases). From germline, CDR1 is LGHNT and CDR2 FRNRAP. This CDR3 is 12 amino acids long. V dropped 3 bases and J dropped 7 bases, with 7 bases sitting between them. The CDR3 region has the DNA TGTGCTAGTGGTTTAGGGAGAAATGAGCAGTTCTTC. It specifies CASGLGRNEQFF.

This clonotype was detected only a few times. The genes are TRBV2 and TRBJ1-6; D call uncertain. The CDR3 extends over 11 amino acids. In germline, CDR1 is SNHLY, CDR2 FYNNEI. V was shortened by 6 bases and J by 8 bases, with 5 bases between the two germline ends. The CDR3 coding sequence is TGTGCCAGCAGCATGGATTCACCCCTCCACTTT. Translating gives CASSMDSPLHF.

The table lists this clonotype with many counts. J is TRBJ2-5 and V is TRBV7-6, with 8 bases matching TRBD2. J gave up 1 base and V 1 base, and 5 bases lay outside the gene matches. This CDR3 contains 16 residues. From germline, CDR1 is SGHVS and CDR2 FNYEAQ. Here the CDR3 reads CASSLGGGPVQETQYF. The CDR3 DNA sequence: TGTGCCAGCAGCTTAGGCGGGGGGCCGGTCCAAGAGACCCAGTACTTC.

This clonotype has at least ten counts. The chain joins TRBV20-1 to TRBJ1-1, with 8 nucleotides matching TRBD1. CDR1 is DFQATT and CDR2 is SNEGSKA in the germline V gene (reference sequence). Unmatched junction bases numbered 3, after V lost 1 base and J lost 2 bases. This CDR3 has 14 amino acids. CDR3 DNA: TGCAGTGCTAGAGCGGACAGGGCAAACACTGAAGCTTTCTTT. Protein: CSARADRANTEAFF.

Ten or more counts support this clonotype. The chain carries TRBV21-1 and TRBJ2-5; the table assigns TRBD1, which was not confirmed against the DNA. TRBV21-1 counts as a pseudogene. This CDR3 has 15 residues. CDR3 amino acids: CASSKVWGGQETQYF. The CDR3 nucleotides are TGTGCCAGCAGCAAAGTCTGGGGGGGACAAGAGACCCAGTACTTC.